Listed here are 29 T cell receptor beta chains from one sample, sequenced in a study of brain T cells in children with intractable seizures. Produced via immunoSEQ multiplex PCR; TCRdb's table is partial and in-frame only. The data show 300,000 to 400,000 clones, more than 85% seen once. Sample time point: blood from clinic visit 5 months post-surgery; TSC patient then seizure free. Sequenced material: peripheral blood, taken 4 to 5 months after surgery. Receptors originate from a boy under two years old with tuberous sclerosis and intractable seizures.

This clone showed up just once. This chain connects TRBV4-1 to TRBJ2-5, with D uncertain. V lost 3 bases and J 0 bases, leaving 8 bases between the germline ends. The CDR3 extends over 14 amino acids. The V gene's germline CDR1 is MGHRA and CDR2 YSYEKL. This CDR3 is CASSQALDQETQYF. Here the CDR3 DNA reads TGCGCCAGCAGCCAGGCTCTGGACCAAGAGACCCAGTACTTC.

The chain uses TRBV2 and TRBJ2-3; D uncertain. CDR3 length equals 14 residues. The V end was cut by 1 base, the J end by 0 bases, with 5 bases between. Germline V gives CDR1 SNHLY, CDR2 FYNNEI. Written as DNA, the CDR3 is TGTGCCAGCAGTGAAGAGTCCAGCACAGATACGCAGTATTTT. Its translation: CASSEESSTDTQYF.

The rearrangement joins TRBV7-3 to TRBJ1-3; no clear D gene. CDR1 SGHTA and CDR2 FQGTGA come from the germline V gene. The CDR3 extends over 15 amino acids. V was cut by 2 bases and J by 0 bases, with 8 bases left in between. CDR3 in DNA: TGTGCCAGCAGCTTATGGGGAAGCTCTGGAAACACCATATATTTT. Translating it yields CASSLWGSSGNTIYF.

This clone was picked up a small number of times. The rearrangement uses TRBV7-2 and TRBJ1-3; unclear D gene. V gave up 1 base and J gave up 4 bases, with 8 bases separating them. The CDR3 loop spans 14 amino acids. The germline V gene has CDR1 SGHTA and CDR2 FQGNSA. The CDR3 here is CASSLDHSGNTIYF. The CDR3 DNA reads TGTGCCAGCAGCTTAGACCATTCCGGAAACACCATATATTTT.

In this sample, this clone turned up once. CDR3: CSASSGTDYEQYF. For the CDR3, the DNA is TGCAGTGCTAGTTCGGGGACTGACTACGAGCAGTACTTC. The chain has TRBV20-1 and TRBJ2-7; TRBD2 might be the D (6 bases). In germline, CDR1 is DFQATT, CDR2 SNEGSKA (reference sequence). V shed 3 bases and J shed 3 bases, with 12 bases lying between them. This CDR3 is 13 amino acids long.

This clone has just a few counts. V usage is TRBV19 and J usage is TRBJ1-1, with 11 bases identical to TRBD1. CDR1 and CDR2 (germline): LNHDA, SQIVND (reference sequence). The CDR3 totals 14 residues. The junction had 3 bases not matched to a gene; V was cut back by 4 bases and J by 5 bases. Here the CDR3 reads CASSRTGGGTEAFF. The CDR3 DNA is TGTGCCAGTAGTAGGACAGGGGGCGGGACTGAAGCTTTCTTT.

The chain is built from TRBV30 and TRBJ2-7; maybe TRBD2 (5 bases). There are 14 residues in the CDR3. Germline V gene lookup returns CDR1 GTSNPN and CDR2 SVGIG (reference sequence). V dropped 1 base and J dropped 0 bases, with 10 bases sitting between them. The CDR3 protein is CAWSDEGSSYEQYF. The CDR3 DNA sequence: TGTGCCTGGAGTGATGAAGGGAGCTCCTACGAGCAGTACTTC.

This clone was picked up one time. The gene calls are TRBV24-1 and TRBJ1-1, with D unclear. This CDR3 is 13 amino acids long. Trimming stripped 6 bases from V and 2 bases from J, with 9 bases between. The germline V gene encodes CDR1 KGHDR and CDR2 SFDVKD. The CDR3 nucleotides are TGTGCCACCAGTAAAGGGTTTAACACTGAAGCTTTCTTT. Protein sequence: CATSKGFNTEAFF.

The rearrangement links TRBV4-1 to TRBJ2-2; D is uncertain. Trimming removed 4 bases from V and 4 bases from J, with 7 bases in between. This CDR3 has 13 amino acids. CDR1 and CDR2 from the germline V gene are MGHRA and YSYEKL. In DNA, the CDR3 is TGCGCCAGCAGCCTTCTTGGCACCGGGGAGCTGTTTTTT. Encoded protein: CASSLLGTGELFF.

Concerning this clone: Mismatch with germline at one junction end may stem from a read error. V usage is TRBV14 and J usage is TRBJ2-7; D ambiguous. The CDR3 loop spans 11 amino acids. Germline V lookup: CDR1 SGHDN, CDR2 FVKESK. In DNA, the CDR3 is TGTGCCAGCAGCCAAGCTGGGGTACTCATCTTC. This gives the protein CASSQAGVLIF.

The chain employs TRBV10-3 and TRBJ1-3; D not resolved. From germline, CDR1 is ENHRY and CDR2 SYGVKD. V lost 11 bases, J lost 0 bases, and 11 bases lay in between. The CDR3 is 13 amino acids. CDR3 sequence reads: CAALGASGNTIYF. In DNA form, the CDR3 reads TGTGCCGCCCTGGGAGCCTCTGGAAACACCATATATTTT.

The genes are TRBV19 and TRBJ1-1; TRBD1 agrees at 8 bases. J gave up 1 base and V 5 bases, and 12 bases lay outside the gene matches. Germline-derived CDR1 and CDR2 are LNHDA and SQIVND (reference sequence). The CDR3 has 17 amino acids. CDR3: CASSLHTTGAKNTEAFF. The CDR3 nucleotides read TGTGCCAGTAGTCTCCACACGACAGGGGCTAAGAACACTGAAGCTTTCTTT.

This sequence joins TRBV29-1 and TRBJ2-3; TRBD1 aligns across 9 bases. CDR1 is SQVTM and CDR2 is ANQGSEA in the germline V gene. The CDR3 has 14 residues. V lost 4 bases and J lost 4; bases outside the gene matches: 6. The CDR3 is CSVVRDRVADTQYF. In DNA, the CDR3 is TGCAGCGTTGTAAGGGACAGGGTTGCAGATACGCAGTATTTT.

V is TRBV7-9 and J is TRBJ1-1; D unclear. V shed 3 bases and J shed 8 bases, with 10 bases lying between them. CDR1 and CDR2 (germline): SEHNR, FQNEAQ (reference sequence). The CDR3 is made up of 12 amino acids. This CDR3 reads CASSFKQSEAFF. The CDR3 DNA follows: TGTGCCAGCAGCTTTAAACAGAGCGAAGCTTTCTTT.

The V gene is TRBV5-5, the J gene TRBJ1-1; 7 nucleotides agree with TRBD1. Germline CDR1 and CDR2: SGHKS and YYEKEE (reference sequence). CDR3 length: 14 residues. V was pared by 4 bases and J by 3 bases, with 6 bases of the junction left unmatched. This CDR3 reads CASSAQGRDTEAFF. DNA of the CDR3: TGTGCCAGCAGCGCACAGGGGCGGGACACTGAAGCTTTCTTT.

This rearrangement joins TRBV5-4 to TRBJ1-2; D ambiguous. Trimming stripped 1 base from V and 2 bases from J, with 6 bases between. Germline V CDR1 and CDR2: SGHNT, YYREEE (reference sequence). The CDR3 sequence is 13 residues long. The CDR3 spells CASSLFENYGYTF. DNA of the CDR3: TGTGCCAGCAGCTTGTTTGAGAACTATGGCTACACCTTC.

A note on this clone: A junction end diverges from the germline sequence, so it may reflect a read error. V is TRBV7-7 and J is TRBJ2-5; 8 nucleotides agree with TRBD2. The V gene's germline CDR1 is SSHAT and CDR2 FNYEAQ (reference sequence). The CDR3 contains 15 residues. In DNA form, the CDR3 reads TGTGCTAGCAGCTCAGTAGCGGGACCAGAAGAGACCCAGTACTTC. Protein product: CASSSVAGPEETQYF.

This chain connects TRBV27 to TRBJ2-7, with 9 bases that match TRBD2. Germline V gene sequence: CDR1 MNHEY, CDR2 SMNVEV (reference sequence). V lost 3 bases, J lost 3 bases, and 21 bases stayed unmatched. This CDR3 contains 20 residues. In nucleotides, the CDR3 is TGTGCCAGCAGTTTCCCCGCGGGACTAGCTCCTATACCGGATATCTACGAGCAGTACTTC. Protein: CASSFPAGLAPIPDIYEQYF.

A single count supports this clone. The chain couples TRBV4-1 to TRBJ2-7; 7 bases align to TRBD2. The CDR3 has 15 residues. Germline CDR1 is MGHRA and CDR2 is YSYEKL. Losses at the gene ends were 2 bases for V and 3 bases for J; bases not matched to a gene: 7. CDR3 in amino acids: CASSQFLGGGYEQYF. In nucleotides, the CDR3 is TGCGCCAGCAGCCAATTCCTTGGGGGGGGCTACGAGCAGTACTTC.

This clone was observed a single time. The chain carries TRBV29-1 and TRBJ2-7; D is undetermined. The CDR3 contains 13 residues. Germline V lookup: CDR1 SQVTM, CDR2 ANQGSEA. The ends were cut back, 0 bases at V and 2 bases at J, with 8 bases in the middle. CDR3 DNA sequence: TGCAGCGTTGAAGAGGTGGATACCTACGAGCAGTACTTC. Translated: CSVEEVDTYEQYF.

In DNA, the CDR3 is TGCGCCAGCAGTGAGTCGACAGTCGGGGATGAAAAACTGTTTTTT. It codes for CASSESTVGDEKLFF. This chain uses TRBV10-1 with TRBJ1-4; tentative D call: TRBD1 (5 bases). The CDR3 is 15 residues long. Trimming left V 0 bases short and J 6 bases short, with 11 bases between. The germline V gene has CDR1 WNHNN and CDR2 SYGVQD (reference sequence).

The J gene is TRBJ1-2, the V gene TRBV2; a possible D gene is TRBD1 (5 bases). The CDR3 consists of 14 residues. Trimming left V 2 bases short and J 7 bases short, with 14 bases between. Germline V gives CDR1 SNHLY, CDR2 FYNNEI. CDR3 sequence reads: CASSEYEGMRGYTF. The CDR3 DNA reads TGTGCCAGCAGTGAATACGAGGGGATGCGTGGCTACACCTTC.

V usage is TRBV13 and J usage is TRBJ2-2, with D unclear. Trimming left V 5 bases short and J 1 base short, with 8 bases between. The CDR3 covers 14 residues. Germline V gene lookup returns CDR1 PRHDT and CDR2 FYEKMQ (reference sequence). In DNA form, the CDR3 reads TGTGCCAGCAGCCCTCACAAGAACACCGGGGAGCTGTTTTTT. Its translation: CASSPHKNTGELFF.

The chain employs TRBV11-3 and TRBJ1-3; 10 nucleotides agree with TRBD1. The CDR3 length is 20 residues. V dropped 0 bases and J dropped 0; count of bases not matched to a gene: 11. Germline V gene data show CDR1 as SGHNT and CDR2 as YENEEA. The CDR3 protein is CASSLEDRGNLPDSGNTIYF. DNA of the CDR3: TGTGCCAGCAGCTTAGAGGACAGGGGGAATCTACCTGACTCTGGAAACACCATATATTTT.

CDR3 nucleotides: TGTGCCAGCAGCTATGCCAACCCTCGCGCCCATGAGCAGTTCTTC. Amino acid sequence: CASSYANPRAHEQFF. The J gene is TRBJ2-1, the V gene TRBV7-9, with no clear D. The CDR3 contains 15 residues. CDR1 and CDR2 from the germline V gene are SEHNR and FQNEAQ (reference sequence). With 4 bases removed from V and 8 bases from J, the gap between germline ends came to 18 bases. Complete variable domain (other parts from reference TRBV7-9 and TRBJ2-1): DTGVSQNPRHKITKRGQNVTFRCDPISEHNRLYWYRQTLGQGPEFLTYFQNEAQLEKSRLLSDRFSAERPKGSFSTLEIQRTEQGDSAMYLCASSYANPRAHEQFFGPGTRLTVL.

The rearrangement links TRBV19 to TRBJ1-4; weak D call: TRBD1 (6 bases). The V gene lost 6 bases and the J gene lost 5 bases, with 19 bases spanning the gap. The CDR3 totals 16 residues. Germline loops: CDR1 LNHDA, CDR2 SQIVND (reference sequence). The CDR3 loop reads CASSLISQGRNEKLFF. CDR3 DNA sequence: TGTGCCAGTAGCCTCATTTCGCAGGGGCGAAATGAAAAACTGTTTTTT.

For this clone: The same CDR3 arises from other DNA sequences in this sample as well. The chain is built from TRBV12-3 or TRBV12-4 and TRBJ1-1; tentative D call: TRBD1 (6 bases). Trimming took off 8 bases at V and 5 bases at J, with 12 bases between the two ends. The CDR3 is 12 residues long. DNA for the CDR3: TGTGCCAGCGGTCAGGGGTGGACTGAAGCTTTCTTT. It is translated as CASGQGWTEAFF.

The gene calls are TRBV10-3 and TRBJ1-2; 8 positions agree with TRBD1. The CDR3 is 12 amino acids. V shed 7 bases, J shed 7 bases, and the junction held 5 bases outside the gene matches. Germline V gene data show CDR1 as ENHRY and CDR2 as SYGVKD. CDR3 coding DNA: TGTGCCATCACTGGACAGGGTGGTGGCTACACCTTC. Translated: CAITGQGGGYTF.

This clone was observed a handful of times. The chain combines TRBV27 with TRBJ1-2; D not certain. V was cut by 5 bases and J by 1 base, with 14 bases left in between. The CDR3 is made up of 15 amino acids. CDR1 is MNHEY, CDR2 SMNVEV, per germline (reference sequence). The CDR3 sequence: CASSPRRSINYGYTF. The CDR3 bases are TGTGCCAGCAGTCCGCGCCGATCGATTAACTATGGCTACACCTTC.